This T cell receptor (beta chain) was sequenced for a study of T cell responses to AZD1222 COVID-19 vaccine. Study-wide context: Some second doses came at about 4 weeks and others at about 12 weeks; these were pooled. Study observations and caveats: Seropositive status at baseline applied to only 5 to 7 AZD1222 recipients.

In the case of this clone: Its antigen remains unidentified.

V was cut by 0 bases and J by 3 bases, with 2 bases left in between. CDR1 is SGHTA and CDR2 is FQGNSA in the germline V gene. This CDR3 is built from 13 residues. Method: immunoSEQ multiplex PCR; TCRdb's copy keeps in-frame clones and lacks some. The table includes about 99,000 clones, around 91% detected once. This sequence was found in an adult in good health. This sample comprised peripheral blood, obtained on day 0 of AZD1222 vaccination. V usage is TRBV7-2 and J usage is TRBJ2-2; D call uncertain. The CDR3 here is CASSLAYTGELFF. DNA for the CDR3: TGTGCCAGCAGCTTAGCCTACACCGGGGAGCTGTTTTTT.